This TCR beta chain is from a study of blood T cell repertoires in COVID-19. For the study at large: Acute and convalescent COVID-19 samples came from the United States, Italy and Spain. The cDNA or gDNA used as material had been derived from T cells, B-cell-depleted T cells, or PBMCs.

Original processing notes: From reference gene primer amplification, estimates of nucleated cell counts were derived. TCRdb's table, derived via immunoSEQ multiplex PCR, lists solely in-frame clones and lacks some. V, J and clone size derive from that table, while D and trimming were established from the DNA sequence. In the table there are fewer than 200,000 clones, roughly 80% of which are singletons. Seattle patient enrollment occurred during active infection, with longitudinal follow-up thereafter. Deletions cut 2 bases from V and 4 bases from J, with 12 bases between. The V gene's germline CDR1 is SGDLS and CDR2 YYNGEE. The CDR3 has 15 residues.

The chain combines TRBV9 with TRBJ1-4; weak D call: TRBD1 (5 bases). The sequence came from a woman aged 70-85 years with COVID-19, enrolled during active disease. The sequencing input was peripheral blood. As DNA, the CDR3 is TGTGCCAGCAGCGTGATGGAAGGGGATAATGAAAAACTGTTTTTT. Encoded protein: CASSVMEGDNEKLFF.